The present TCR beta chain was sequenced within a study of cytomegalovirus exposure and HLA in healthy donors (dated by TCRdb to about 2017). Regarding the study in general: An earlier analysis of 587 of the donors reported approximately 300 Gb of sequence data and 117 million unique TCR beta sequences obtained from roughly 170 million T cells. About 280 gigabases of sequencing data and tens of millions of unique TCR sequences were included in an early release covering about 620 HLA-typed donors. The genetic ancestry cluster associated with self-reported Caucasian donors included about 84% of the approximately 410 genotyped donors. The study aimed to test whether signatures of past pathogen exposure could be identified by cataloging public T cell receptors. The study profiled the T cell repertoires of about 640 subjects by immunosequencing and related them to cytomegalovirus serostatus. A separate validation cohort of roughly 130 different subjects was used in addition to the roughly 640-subject first cohort. The study combined high-throughput TCR immunosequencing, statistical association of individual TCRs with disease status, and machine learning to predict cytomegalovirus infection status. In a later analysis, previously published TCR beta repertoires from 670 or so donors were re-analyzed and high-resolution HLA genotyping was added so that TCR occurrence patterns could be studied. The later analysis used no new phenotypic data to find candidate immune exposures, relying instead on TCR beta sequences and their occurrence across donors. To decide whether each TCR beta V gene segment behaved as functional or pseudogenic, an earlier analysis of several hundred of the donors relied on high-throughput TCR beta sequencing. Alongside the repertoire data, information on donor age, sex, ethnicity and CMV serostatus was compiled. A later genetic analysis used genome-wide SNP genotypes for about 65% of the 666 donors, treating that subset as a discovery cohort. All discovery cohort repertoires had been generated using a single sequencing platform. HLA typing covered class I and class II loci at four-digit resolution. The number of donors typed differed by locus, with 629-630 for A, B, C, DRB1 and DQB1, more than 500 for DQA1, 600 to 610 for DPA1, and some 450 for DPB1. Because of strong linkage in the cohort, five DR-DQ haplotypes were treated as single units for association and clustering. On average, about 200,000 unique TCR beta nucleotide sequences were sequenced per donor among more than 350 genotyped donors of the cohort, with roughly 18% of those sequences being non-productive.

The library was prepared using the immunoSEQ multiplex PCR assay. For the multiplex PCR, a mixture combining 60 forward primers for TCR Vbeta segments and 13 reverse primers for TCR Jbeta segments was used. The CDR3 region of rearranged TCR beta genes was amplified from genomic DNA by a multiplex PCR assay. On the Illumina HiSeq System, the amplified TCR beta libraries were sequenced as 87-base-pair reads. For the original study's pipeline: A later analysis tallied around 82 million unique TCR beta chains across the roughly 610 repertoires, and about 12 million of those chains were shared by two or more donors. To remove PCR and sequencing errors, raw reads were error-corrected and collapsed into unique sequences using a nearest-neighbor algorithm that merged closely related sequences. CDR3 sequences were aligned to IMGT reference sequences to assign V, D and J gene segments. For a sequence to be retained, a match of at least six nucleotides was required to both a V gene segment and a J gene segment. Rearrangements were called productive when the CDR3 lacked stop codons and stayed in frame with V and J; all others were non-productive. Following IMGT convention, CDR3 was defined as the stretch from the second conserved V-encoded cysteine up to the conserved J-encoded phenylalanine. Sequences without an unambiguous match to a single V gene segment were excluded from the earlier analysis of over 500 of the donors. In an earlier analysis of 587 of the donors, a V segment was called functional when productive rearrangements were above 56.7%, and segregating when the standard deviation between donors exceeded 5%. A statistical classification framework was developed to diagnose cytomegalovirus status using the catalog of TCR beta chain sequences. In a later analysis, TCR nucleotide sequences were compared against IMGT/GENE-DB human TR gene sequences so that V and J genes could be assigned. A later analysis assigned CDR3 sequences and most-parsimonious VDJ recombination scenarios with the TCRdist pipeline. In a later analysis, every TCR beta chain was defined by the combination of its CDR3 amino acid sequence and its V-gene family, and reads without a unique V-gene family were dropped. In a later analysis, fewer than 600 highly shared, low-generation-probability nucleotide sequences were removed to address suspected cross-contamination and a sequencing artifact. In a later analysis, a clonal expansion index for each public chain was calculated from normalized within-repertoire ranks of inferred template counts. In a later analysis, generation probabilities were computed with a VDJ recombination model fitted to out-of-frame rearrangements, and the resulting probabilities were checked against IGoR. A later analysis scored TCR-TCR, TCR-HLA and TCR-CMV co-occurrence with hypergeometric tests, applying a repertoire-size bias correction to TCR pairs. To estimate false discovery rates, a later analysis permuted the HLA or CMV assignments 20 times. In a later analysis, co-occurring TCRs were grouped using DBSCAN, with TCRdist sequence similarity added in when clustering inside HLA-allele-positive subsets. Repertoires with fewer than 30,000 or more than 120,000 public chains were left out of co-occurrence clustering, as were about 5 repertoires with anomalous nucleotide sharing. TCRdb took this table from immuneACCESS and kept in-frame rearrangements with V and J called. Such tables lack part of the clones; where checked against another copy, unresolved V genes explain under half of the gap, and the rest is unexplained. V and J calls and clone size are those listed in that table; D and trimming were worked out from the DNA. This sample gives about 160,000 clones in total; roughly four fifths of them show up just once. Jointly, the top ten make up roughly 1% of the sample.

V loses 5 bases of germline sequence and J loses 4 bases, and the interval between the two ends is 15 bases. Including cysteine and phenylalanine, the CDR3 has 14 amino acids. Only the CDR3 DNA is retained, 42 bases long and in frame from the first base. CDR1 and CDR2 are drawn from the germline V gene: SGHVS, FNYEAQ. Here is what the overall study found, with its caveats: A further reported finding was that TCR beta sequences accurately predicted the HLA-A and HLA-B alleles for most subjects in the first cohort. An association between a missense DCLRE1C variant and V-gene and J-gene trimming of TCR beta chains was found in a later genetic analysis and replicated in an independent cohort. Sequencing depth was assumed to be roughly uniform across donors in the presence/absence analyses, though that assumption may not hold. According to a later genetic analysis, donors in an Asian-associated ancestry cluster had fewer N-insertions in productive TCRs than the approximately 650-donor mean. Strong co-occurrence of HLA alleles, especially DR and DQ, made assigning TCR associations to individual alleles difficult. A group of highly shared sequence variants was considered likely to be a technical artifact of the sequencing pipeline. The earlier analysis of 450 to 700 of the donors excluded 15 to 20 rarely observed V segments, including chromosome 9 orphons, because counts were too low. Because HLA typing was unavailable for some donors at each locus, only the typed subset was used in association tests. The authors suggested that the approach could potentially be extended to other disease states and immunological phenotypes. Only TCR beta chains were sequenced in this cohort, and the absence of alpha or paired-chain data limited detectable features. Some IMGT-functional V segments, including TRBV6-2 and TRBV6-3, could not be told apart with the 87-base-pair reads, so those segments were excluded. In the study, approximately 160 TCR beta chains were listed as associated with cytomegalovirus. A later analysis reported that several top co-occurrence clusters appeared linked to parvovirus B19, influenza, CMV and Epstein-Barr virus. Correlated functional status among segregating V segments might be attributable to linkage disequilibrium, but an unknown experimental factor could not be ruled out. A later analysis found that HLA-associated TCR beta chains were more clonally expanded and had lower generation probabilities than equally common non-associated chains. In both the original and validation cohorts, the classifier was reported to diagnose cytomegalovirus status with high specificity and sensitivity. Most TCR sequences were observed very rarely across donors, whereas some public TCRs were present in many individuals. The only immune exposure information available for the cohort was CMV serostatus. Broadly in line with IMGT annotations, most TCR beta V segments showed up in productive rearrangements about 87% or about 30% of the time in an earlier analysis of about 500 of the donors. At a false discovery rate of 0.05, a later analysis linked under 20,000 TCR beta sequences to specific HLA alleles. Most CMV-associated TCR beta chains appeared to be HLA-restricted in a later analysis, and the HLA associations seemed to be driven largely by CMV exposure. A later analysis found that TCR association rates varied across HLA loci, with DRB1 alleles showing the most associated TCRs and HLA-C alleles the fewest. Three of the identified cytomegalovirus-associated TCR beta chains were confirmed in vitro to be specific for cytomegalovirus antigens.

This clone has just one count. Its antigen has not been determined. Base qualities are not at hand, and no much larger clone is one base apart. In total, approximately 700 healthy bone marrow donors made up the cohort. All cohort members were sampled while nominally healthy, although unrecorded immune exposures were likely present. The donor was CMV seronegative and was included in the group of several hundred seronegative cohort members. Each donor provided a peripheral blood sample, and peripheral blood mononuclear cells were used for TCR beta sequencing. Genomic DNA was extracted from the blood cell samples with the Qiagen DNeasy Blood Extraction Kit.

Recombination linked TRBV7-6 to TRBJ2-7, with TRBD2 perhaps the D gene, on 5 matching bases. The clonotype originates from a woman aged 40 to 50 in good health and CMV-seronegative. Material: PBMCs. The bases read TGTGCCAGCAGCGTAAAGGACTCGCTTTACGAGCAGTACTTC. Its protein reads: CASSVKDSLYEQYF.